The 20 T cell receptor beta chains in this list originate from one sample, sequenced in a study of T cell clonality in common variable immunodeficiency. Study-wide results and limits: Common variable immunodeficiency TCR beta sequences reportedly had fewer deletions and N-nucleotide insertions.

Sequencing was performed with immunoSEQ multiplex PCR; in TCRdb, only in-frame clones are kept and a portion is missing. The sample has tens of thousands of clones, none seen only once; the top ten hold less than 35%. These receptors have no identified antigens. Sequencing input: peripheral blood mononuclear cells. The receptors derive from a human donor with common variable immunodeficiency.

There are a few counts of this clone. The read comes to an end 3 residues before the CDR3 does, leaving the germline J gene to fill in the end. This chain links TRBV18 with TRBJ1-5; no clear D gene. The CDR3 is made up of 15 amino acids. V was pared by 2 bases and J by 1 base, with 9 bases between. CDR1 and CDR2 from the germline V gene are KGHSH and LQKENI. CDR3 DNA (partial): TGTGCCAGCTCACCAGAGACAAGCAGCAATCAGCCC. It yields the protein CASSPETSSNQP. The complete CDR3 protein is CASSPETSSNQPQHF.

A word on this clone: The read gets to within 3 residues of the CDR3 end, and the germline J gene fills in the rest. The chain recombines TRBV19 with TRBJ1-5; 9 bases are a match to TRBD1. This CDR3 contains 14 residues. J lost 3 bases, V lost 6 bases, and 3 bases had no gene match. Germline CDR1 is LNHDA and CDR2 is SQIVND (reference sequence). CDR3 loop: CASRGQGDNQPQHF. The part of the CDR3 DNA that was read is TGTGCCAGTAGGGGACAGGGCGACAATCAGCCC.

This clone was seen more than once but under ten times. Read coverage stops 3 residues before the CDR3 terminus; the germline J gene supplies the remainder. The chain joins TRBV7-2 to TRBJ1-2; 7 nucleotides agree with TRBD1. V was clipped by 1 base and J by 5 bases; unmatched bases: 4. The CDR3 totals 14 residues. The V gene's germline CDR1 is SGHTA and CDR2 FQGNSA. The CDR3 bases that were read are TGTGCCAGCAGCTTAGAAGCAGGGGGTTATGGC. Protein: CASSLEAGGYG. The complete CDR3 reads CASSLEAGGYGYTF.

There are a few counts of this clone. The missing CDR3 end, 3 residues past where the read stops, is filled in from the germline J gene. The V gene is TRBV7-9, the J gene TRBJ1-1, with a tentative D call TRBD1 (5 bases). The CDR3 length is 15 residues. Trimming stripped 7 bases from V and 1 base from J, with 16 bases between. Germline V gene data show CDR1 as SEHNR and CDR2 as FQNEAQ (reference sequence). CDR3 DNA (partial): TGTGCCAGCATCCAGGGAGAGACCCAGAACACTGAA. Translating it yields CASIQGETQNTE. Given in full, the CDR3 is CASIQGETQNTEAFF.

At least ten counts were recorded for this clone. The sequence runs out 3 residues before the end of the CDR3; the remainder is reconstructed from the germline J gene. J is TRBJ2-2 and V is TRBV19; no definite D call. Germline CDR1 LNHDA, CDR2 SQIVND (reference sequence). The CDR3 covers 14 residues. V was trimmed by 3 bases and J by 3 bases, leaving 8 bases between them. The covered CDR3 bases are TGTGCCAGTAGTATCCTCCCCGACACCGGGGAG. Translated: CASSILPDTGE. The whole CDR3 protein reads CASSILPDTGELFF. Full variable domain (remainder filled in from reference TRBV19 and TRBJ2-2): DGGITQSPKYLFRKEGQNVTLSCEQNLNHDAMYWYRQDPGQGLRLIYYSQIVNDFQKGDIAEGYSVSREKKESFPLTVTSAQKNPTAFYLCASSILPDTGELFFGEGSRLTVL.

This clone was found a few times. Sequencing ends 3 residues short of the CDR3 end; the germline J gene provides the rest. The genes are TRBV11-1 and TRBJ2-1; TRBD2 matches 9 bases. V gave up 2 bases and J gave up 9 bases; unmatched junction bases: 8. The CDR3 totals 15 residues. Per the germline V gene, CDR1 is SGHAT and CDR2 is FQDESV (reference sequence). The CDR3 reads CASSLRGSGGPEQFF. The CDR3 bases that were read are TGTGCCAGCAGCTTAAGAGGTAGCGGGGGCCCTGAG.

In this sample, this clone turned up a few times. The DNA ends 3 residues before the CDR3 does, and the rest of the CDR3 is filled in from the germline J gene. The genes are TRBV19 and TRBJ1-4, with unresolved D. The ends were cut back, 5 bases at V and 3 bases at J, with 13 bases in the middle. The CDR3 runs 15 residues. Germline loops: CDR1 LNHDA, CDR2 SQIVND (reference sequence). CDR3 residues: CASSPPQRPNEKLFF. The sequenced CDR3 bases are TGTGCCAGTAGTCCCCCACAGCGGCCTAATGAAAAA.

This clone was recorded a few times. The CDR3 end falls 3 residues outside the read, so it is completed with the germline J gene. The V and J genes are TRBV19 and TRBJ1-2; possible D gene TRBD1, 6 bases. The germline V gene encodes CDR1 LNHDA and CDR2 SQIVND (reference sequence). The V end was cut by 2 bases, the J end by 5 bases, with 18 bases between. This CDR3 region has 16 residues. The DNA read from the CDR3 is TGTGCCAGTAGTATAAGGGACACCCCATCCCATTATGGC. Amino acid sequence: CASSIRDTPSHYG. The complete CDR3 reads CASSIRDTPSHYGYTF.

This clone has a count of ten or more. The read stops 3 residues short of the end of the CDR3; the missing end is completed from the germline J gene. The chain employs TRBV10-3 and TRBJ2-3; D is ambiguous. CDR1 is ENHRY, CDR2 SYGVKD, per germline. The CDR3 runs 16 residues. V lost 3 bases and J lost 1, with 14 bases in between. The sequenced part of the CDR3 DNA is TGTGCCATCAGTGACCCCCTAGAGGATGGCACAGATACG. Amino acid sequence: CAISDPLEDGTDT. The complete CDR3 reads CAISDPLEDGTDTQYF.

Of note for this clone: The missing CDR3 end, 3 residues past where the read stops, is filled in from the germline J gene. The gene calls are TRBV19 and TRBJ2-2, with D perhaps TRBD1 (5 bases). The CDR3 sequence is 13 residues long. V lost 5 bases and J lost 6, with 10 bases in between. The V gene's germline CDR1 is LNHDA and CDR2 SQIVND (reference sequence). Incomplete CDR3 DNA: TGTGCCAGTAGTGGCAGGGAATCCGGGGAG. Translating gives CASSGRESGE. The complete CDR3 protein is CASSGRESGELFF.

This clone was seen many times. The CDR3 is cut off 3 residues early in the read; its end comes from the germline J gene. The chain combines TRBV20-1 with TRBJ1-1; tentative D call: TRBD1 (5 bases). There are 12 residues in the CDR3. CDR1 and CDR2 (germline): DFQATT, SNEGSKA (reference sequence). The V end was cut by 7 bases, the J end by 7 bases, with 16 bases between. The covered CDR3 bases are TGCAGTGGGCATGCAGGGATCGGTGAA. Protein product: CSGHAGIGE. The full-length CDR3 reads as CSGHAGIGEAFF.

This clone came up a few times. The read ends 3 residues before the CDR3 terminus; that terminus is restored from the germline J gene. The gene calls are TRBV30 and TRBJ2-5, with TRBD2 identical over 9 bases. This CDR3 is 14 amino acids long. The V and J ends lost 7 bases and 7 bases, in that order; junction bases with no gene match: 13. Germline V lookup: CDR1 GTSNPN, CDR2 SVGIG (reference sequence). The CDR3 region is CASEGRGGLATQYF. CDR3 DNA (partial): TGTGCCTCCGAGGGGCGGGGGGGCCTGGCGACC.

This clone was seen at least ten times. Sequencing ends 3 residues short of the CDR3 end; the germline J gene provides the rest. V is TRBV2 and J is TRBJ2-7; D is perhaps TRBD2 (7 bases). Trimming cost V 5 bases and J 1 base, with 18 bases left between them. The CDR3 has 16 residues. Germline V lookup: CDR1 SNHLY, CDR2 FYNNEI. The covered CDR3 bases are TGTGCCAGCAGTCACGGCGGGGGCCTCGGGTCCTACGAG. Translated: CASSHGGGLGSYE. The CDR3, in full, reads CASSHGGGLGSYEQYF.

This clone came up a few times. The sequenced fragment ends 3 residues before the CDR3 boundary, so the rest is inferred from the germline J gene. The chain recombines TRBV18 with TRBJ2-1, with TRBD1 matching over 7 bases. The CDR3 spans 16 residues. J gave up 5 bases and V 4 bases, and 11 bases lay outside the gene matches. Germline V gene lookup returns CDR1 KGHSH and CDR2 LQKENI. CDR3 sequence: CASSRDRPPGDNEQFF. Partial CDR3 DNA: TGTGCCAGCTCACGGGACAGACCCCCTGGAGACAATGAG. The whole variable domain, filled in from reference TRBV18 and TRBJ2-1, reads NAGVMQNPRHLVRRRGQEARLRCSPMKGHSHVYWYRQLPEEGLKFMVYLQKENIIDESGMPKERFSAEFPKEGPSILRIQQVVRGDSAAYFCASSRDRPPGDNEQFFGPGTRLTVL.

Points on this clone: Sequence at one end of the junction differs from germline and may be a read error. Read sequence stops 3 residues before the CDR3 end, and the germline J gene provides the missing end. This chain uses TRBV7-9 with TRBJ1-5; TRBD1 aligns across 7 bases. Germline values: CDR1 SEHNR, CDR2 FQNEAQ (reference sequence). This CDR3 is built from 13 residues. Incomplete CDR3 DNA: TGTGCCGGCAGGACAGGAGAGAATCAGCCC. This translates into CAGRTGENQP. The whole CDR3 is CAGRTGENQPQHF.

On this clone itself: The read ends 3 residues early relative to the CDR3; the germline J gene fills the gap. J is TRBJ1-4 and V is TRBV2, with D possibly TRBD1 on 5 matching bases. The V end was cut by 6 bases, the J end by 7 bases, with 24 bases between. CDR1 and CDR2 from the germline V gene are SNHLY and FYNNEI. The CDR3 has 17 amino acids. The CDR3 spells CASSAGLLSGDGEKLFF. The covered CDR3 bases are TGTGCCAGCAGCGCGGGGCTTTTAAGTGGAGATGGTGAAAAA.

As to this clone: The missing CDR3 end, 3 residues past where the read stops, is filled in from the germline J gene. This chain uses TRBV7-3 with TRBJ1-1; D not certain. CDR1 and CDR2 (germline): SGHTA, FQGTGA. V lost 1 base, J lost 1 base, and 4 bases lay in between. The CDR3 sequence is 13 residues long. The CDR3 region is CASSLNRNTEAFF. The DNA read from the CDR3 is TGTGCCAGCAGCTTAAACAGGAACACTGAA.

This clone appeared a few times. The CDR3 sequence is CASSLAEGVYYGYTF. Partial CDR3 DNA: TGTGCCAGCAGCTTAGCCGAGGGGGTATACTATGGC. This rearrangement joins TRBV7-8 to TRBJ1-2, with D possibly matching TRBD1 (6 bases). The read comes to an end 3 residues before the CDR3 does, leaving the germline J gene to fill in the end. Germline V gene sequence: CDR1 SGHVS, CDR2 FQNEAQ. The CDR3 is made up of 15 amino acids. V dropped 0 bases and J dropped 3 bases, with 11 bases sitting between them. The whole variable domain, filled in from reference TRBV7-8 and TRBJ1-2, reads GAGVSQSPRYKVAKRGQDVALRCDPISGHVSLFWYQQALGQGPEFLTYFQNEAQLDKSGLPSDRFFAERPEGSVSTLKIQRTQQEDSAVYLCASSLAEGVYYGYTFGSGTRLTVV.

In its sample, this clone was seen a few times. With the read ending 3 residues before the CDR3 end, the germline J gene is used to fill in that end. The rearrangement links TRBV18 to TRBJ1-2; 7 bases are a match to TRBD1. The J segment lost 6 bases and the V segment lost 1 base, leaving 5 bases of the junction unmatched. Germline values: CDR1 KGHSH, CDR2 LQKENI. The CDR3 runs 14 residues. The sequenced CDR3 bases are TGTGCCAGCTCACCACAGGACAGGCCTGATGGC. Its protein is CASSPQDRPDG. Given in full, the CDR3 is CASSPQDRPDGYTF.

This clone was found a few times. The read is 3 residues too short to cover the CDR3 end, so that end is filled in from the germline J gene. The V and J genes are TRBV7-2 and TRBJ1-5; TRBD1 is a possible D gene (6 bases). V dropped 1 base and J dropped 2 bases, with 9 bases sitting between them. The CDR3 sequence is 15 residues long. Germline V gene sequence: CDR1 SGHTA, CDR2 FQGNSA. The CDR3 here is CASSLGTEGNQPQHF. The DNA read from the CDR3 is TGTGCCAGCAGCTTAGGGACAGAGGGCAATCAGCCC.